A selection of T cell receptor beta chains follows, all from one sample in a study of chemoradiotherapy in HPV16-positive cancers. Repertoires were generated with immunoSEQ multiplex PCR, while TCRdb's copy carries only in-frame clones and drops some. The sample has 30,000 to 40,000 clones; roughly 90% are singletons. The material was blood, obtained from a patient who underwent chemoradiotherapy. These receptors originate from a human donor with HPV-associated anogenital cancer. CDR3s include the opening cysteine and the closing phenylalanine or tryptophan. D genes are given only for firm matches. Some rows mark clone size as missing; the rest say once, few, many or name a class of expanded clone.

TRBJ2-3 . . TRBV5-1 CASAPAGRTTDTQYF TGCGCCAGCGCCCCTGCAGGGAGGACCACAGATACGCAGTATTTT
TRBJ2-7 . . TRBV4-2 CASSQVLENSYEQYF TGTGCCAGCAGCCAGGTACTGGAGAACAGCTACGAGCAGTACTTC
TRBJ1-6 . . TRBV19 CASSIQGMRNSPLHF TGTGCCAGTAGTATTCAGGGTATGAGAAATTCACCCCTCCACTTT
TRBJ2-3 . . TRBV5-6 CASSSIRTDTQYF TGTGCCAGCAGCTCTATTCGCACAGATACGCAGTATTTT
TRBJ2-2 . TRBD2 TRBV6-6 CASSYRLAENTGELFF TGTGCCAGCAGTTACCGACTAGCGGAGAACACCGGGGAGCTGTTTTTT
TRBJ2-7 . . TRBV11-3 CASSLGGSSYEQYF TGTGCCAGCAGCTTAGGCGGCAGTTCCTACGAGCAGTACTTC
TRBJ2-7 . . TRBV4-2 CASSQGRGRDEQYF TGTGCCAGCAGCCAGGGACGGGGACGGGACGAGCAGTACTTC
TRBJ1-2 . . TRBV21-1 CASSLKEQGGVDGYTF TGTGCCAGCAGCCTCAAGGAACAGGGCGGGGTTGATGGCTACACCTTC
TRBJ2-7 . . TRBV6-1 CASSERFPYEQYF TGTGCCAGCAGTGAAAGGTTCCCCTACGAGCAGTACTTC
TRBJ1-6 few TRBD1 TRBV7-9 CASSLVGTGTHSPLHF TGTGCCAGCAGCTTAGTTGGGACAGGGACTCATTCACCCCTCCACTTT
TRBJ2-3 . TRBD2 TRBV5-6 CASSLGPHGGGTDTQYF TGTGCCAGCAGCTTGGGCCCCCACGGGGGGGGCACAGATACGCAGTATTTT
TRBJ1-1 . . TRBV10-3 CAISEEGSEAFF TGTGCCATCAGTGAGGAGGGCTCTGAAGCTTTCTTT
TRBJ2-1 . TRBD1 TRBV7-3 CASSSTGANEQFF TGTGCCAGCAGCTCCACAGGGGCCAATGAGCAGTTCTTC
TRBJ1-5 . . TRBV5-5 CASSLRWGNSNQPQHF TGTGCCAGCAGCTTGAGGTGGGGAAATAGCAATCAGCCCCAGCATTTT
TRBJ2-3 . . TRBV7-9 CASSLRDFGTDTQYF TGTGCCAGCAGCTTAAGGGACTTCGGCACAGATACGCAGTATTTT
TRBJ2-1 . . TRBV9 CASSVGFYNEQFF TGTGCCAGCAGCGTGGGCTTCTACAATGAGCAGTTCTTC
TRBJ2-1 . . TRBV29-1 CSVVQHISTGQNEQFF TGCAGCGTTGTTCAGCATATATCGACAGGACAGAATGAGCAGTTCTTC
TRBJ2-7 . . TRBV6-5 CASKDLSRGEQYF TGTGCCAGCAAGGACCTCTCGCGAGGGGAGCAGTACTTC
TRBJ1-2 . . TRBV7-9 CASSLEGSTGAQVGYTF TGTGCCAGCAGCTTAGAGGGGTCCACCGGGGCCCAGGTCGGCTACACCTTC
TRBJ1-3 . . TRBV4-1 CASSQSLNTGNTIYF TGCGCCAGCAGCCAATCCCTAAACACCGGAAACACCATATATTTT
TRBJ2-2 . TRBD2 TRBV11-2 CASSTQTSGGNTGELFF TGTGCCAGCAGCACCCAAACTAGCGGGGGGAACACCGGGGAGCTGTTTTTT
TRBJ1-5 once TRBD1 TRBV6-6 CASSAQGAGQPQHF TGTGCCAGCAGTGCTCAGGGGGCTGGGCAGCCCCAGCATTTT
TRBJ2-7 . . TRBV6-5 CASSYSTHGGEQYF TGTGCCAGCAGTTACTCGACTCACGGAGGCGAGCAGTACTTC
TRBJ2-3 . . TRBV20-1 CSAKRADTQYF TGCAGTGCTAAGAGGGCGGATACGCAGTATTTT
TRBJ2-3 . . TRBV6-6 CASKGQGASTDTQYF TGTGCCAGCAAAGGTCAAGGGGCTAGCACAGATACGCAGTATTTT
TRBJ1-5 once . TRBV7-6 CASSFGPGSREPQHF TGTGCCAGCAGCTTCGGCCCAGGGAGTCGGGAGCCCCAGCATTTT
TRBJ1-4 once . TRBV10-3 CASKGDEKLFF TGTGCCTCTAAAGGGGATGAAAAACTGTTTTTT
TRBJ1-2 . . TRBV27 CASSKTVSIWDGYTF TGTGCCAGCAGTAAAACCGTTAGTATCTGGGATGGCTACACCTTC
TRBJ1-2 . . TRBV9 CASSVAAGANYGYTF TGTGCCAGCAGCGTAGCGGCAGGGGCCAACTATGGCTACACCTTC
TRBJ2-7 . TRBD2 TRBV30 CAWSTRGNEQYF TGTGCCTGGAGTACGCGGGGGAACGAGCAGTACTTC
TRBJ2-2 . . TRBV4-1 CASKGNRVGTGELFF TGCGCCAGCAAGGGAAACAGGGTGGGCACCGGGGAGCTGTTTTTT
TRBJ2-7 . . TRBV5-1 CASSLVPGTYEQYF TGCGCCAGCAGCCTCGTTCCAGGGACGTACGAGCAGTACTTC
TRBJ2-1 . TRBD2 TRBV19 CASSSGGPIDEQFF TGTGCCAGTAGTTCGGGGGGGCCGATTGATGAGCAGTTCTTC
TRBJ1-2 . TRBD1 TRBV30 CACPGQGFYGYTF TGTGCCTGTCCGGGACAGGGCTTCTATGGCTACACCTTC
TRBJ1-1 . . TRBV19 CASSIGRLTGIRTEAFF TGTGCCAGTAGTATCGGTCGCTTAACAGGGATAAGAACTGAAGCTTTCTTT
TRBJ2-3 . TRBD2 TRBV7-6 CASSSRSSGVADTQYF TGTGCCAGCAGCTCCCGGTCTAGCGGGGTTGCAGATACGCAGTATTTT
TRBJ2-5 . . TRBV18 CASSPPSETQYF TGTGCCAGCTCACCACCTTCCGAGACCCAGTACTTC
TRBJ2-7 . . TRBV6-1 CASSGDRYYEQYF TGTGCCAGCAGTGGAGACAGGTACTACGAGCAGTACTTC
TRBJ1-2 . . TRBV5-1 CASSREAGAYGYTF TGCGCCAGCAGCAGGGAGGCGGGAGCATATGGCTACACCTTC
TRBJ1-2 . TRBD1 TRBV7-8 CASSPDRGYGYTF TGTGCCAGCAGCCCGGACAGGGGTTATGGCTACACCTTC
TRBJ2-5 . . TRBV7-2 CASSPASLGETQYF TGTGCCAGCAGCCCCGCTAGTCTAGGAGAGACCCAGTACTTC